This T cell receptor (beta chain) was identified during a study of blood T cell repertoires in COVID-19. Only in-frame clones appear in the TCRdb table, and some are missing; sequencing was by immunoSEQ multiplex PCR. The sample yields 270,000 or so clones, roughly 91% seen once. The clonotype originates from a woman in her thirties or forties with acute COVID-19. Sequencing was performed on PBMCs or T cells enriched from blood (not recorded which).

In nucleotides, the CDR3 is TGTGCCAGCAGTGAATTGGGGACAGGGACGAAAGAGACCCAGTACTTC. Amino acid sequence: CASSELGTGTKETQYF. The chain is built from TRBV25-1 and TRBJ2-5; TRBD1 agrees at 9 bases. V shed 1 base and J 3 bases; nucleotides not matched to a gene: 6. CDR1 MGHDK and CDR2 SYGVNS come from the germline V gene. The CDR3 contains 16 residues.